One and the same sample provided the 3 T cell receptor beta chains below, sequenced in a study of Graves' ophthalmopathy and Graves' hyperthyroidism. RNA transcripts served as template for amplifying TCR beta CDR3 sequences. First-round RT-PCR employed HTBI primers, with a second-round multiplex PCR after it. TCRdb used MiXCR to reprocess the multiplex PCR reads, holding one entry per CDR3 protein. The sample yields about 700,000 distinct CDR3 sequences, approximately 40% seen once. The sample consisted of peripheral blood. The receptors were gathered from an adult man with Graves' ophthalmopathy.

The genes are TRBV28 and TRBJ2-7; D remains unclear. Germline V gene lookup returns CDR1 MDHEN and CDR2 SYDVKM. The ends were cut back, 6 bases at V and 7 bases at J, with 19 bases in the middle. The CDR3 runs 14 residues. CDR3 sequence (DNA): TGTGCCAGCAGGAGTGCAGATCCCGTTCTAGAGCAGTACTTC. Its protein product is CASRSADPVLEQYF.

This rearrangement joins TRBV6-5 to TRBJ2-7; 8 nucleotides match TRBD1. The junction had 7 bases not matched to a gene; V was cut back by 0 bases and J by 3 bases. Germline values: CDR1 MNHEY, CDR2 SVGAGI. The CDR3 runs to 16 residues. CDR3 loop: CASSYSTDRVRYEQYF. CDR3 coding DNA: TGTGCCAGCAGTTACTCTACGGACAGGGTTCGCTACGAGCAGTACTTC.

In this sample, this clonotype turned up a few times. This chain joins TRBV6-5 and TRBJ1-2; 7 bases fit TRBD1. CDR1 MNHEY and CDR2 SVGAGI come from the germline V gene. The CDR3 extends over 13 amino acids. The ends lost 5 bases at V and 7 bases at J; junction bases unmatched: 7. In DNA, the CDR3 is TGTGCCAGCAGTACAGGGGAGTTTGGTGGCTACACCTTC. This gives the protein CASSTGEFGGYTF.